This record concerns one TCR beta chain sequence. This sample was included in a study of blood T cell repertoires in COVID-19. Study context: Samples of COVID-19 (acute and convalescent) were obtained from the United States, Italy and Spain.

After removal of 6 bases from V and 4 bases from J, the junction contained 17 bases not matched to a gene. The germline V gene has CDR1 MDHEN and CDR2 SYDVKM. The CDR3 extends over 17 amino acids. Method: immunoSEQ multiplex PCR; TCRdb's copy keeps in-frame clones and lacks some. The table has 320,000 or so clones, roughly 90% seen once; the top ten hold 4.5% to 5.5%. The study drew participants aged roughly 18 to 89 years from 20 to 30 US areas. Participants' own reports of clinical history determined their cohort assignment. Recovered participants had two consecutive negative NP/OP PCR tests, healthcare professional clearance, or symptom resolution.

Material for sequencing was PBMCs or T cells enriched from blood (not recorded which). The clonotype comes from a man aged 55 to 69 who had recovered from COVID-19. The chain uses TRBV28 and TRBJ1-2, with 7 bases aligning to TRBD1. CDR3 nucleotides: TGTGCCAGCAGCCCAAGACAGGGCAAACCCTCCATCTATGGCTACACCTTC. Its translation is CASSPRQGKPSIYGYTF.